One TCR beta chain is described in this entry. The length of the CDR3 is 14 residues. The V and J ends lost 4 bases and 4 bases, in that order; junction bases with no gene match: 5. Germline CDR1 is MNHEY and CDR2 is SMNVEV (reference sequence). An input of roughly 0.5 to 1 ug of RNA was subjected to reverse transcription using random hexamers. TCRdb re-derived calls from the immunoSEQ multiplex PCR reads in MiXCR, one entry per CDR3 protein. Among about 190,000 distinct CDR3 sequences listed, 90% to 97% were seen once. The CD8+ and CD4+ T cells were negatively isolated, with the TEMRA cells enriched by FACS. These data belong to a study of CD8 T cells in Susac syndrome.

Sequenced input: CD4+ T cells from PBMCs. The receptor was isolated from a human donor with Susac syndrome. The chain combines TRBV27 with TRBJ2-7; 9 nucleotides match TRBD1. The CDR3 here is CASSSPGQGYEQYF. In DNA, the CDR3 is TGTGCCAGCAGTTCCCCGGGACAGGGTTACGAGCAGTACTTC.